This entry lists 12 T cell receptor beta chains sequenced from one sample in a study of control samples from healthy donors and cancer patients (dated by TCRdb to 2019 to 2021). The receptor library was made with the immunoSEQ multiplex PCR assay. TCRdb retrieved this table from immuneACCESS and kept in-frame rearrangements only. Not all clones are present; in checked studies, unresolved V genes account for under half, and no reason is known for the remainder. This sample gives some 66,000 clones in total; 65% to 90% of them show up just once. Roughly 6% of the sample belongs to the ten largest clones. What was sequenced was blood. These receptors originate from a man between 40 and 49 years old in good health.

The V call is TRBV5-1, the J call TRBJ2-1; no clear D gene. CDR3 length equals 14 residues. Germline loops: CDR1 SGHRS, CDR2 YFSETQ. The V gene lost 0 bases and the J gene lost 4 bases, with 8 bases spanning the gap. In nucleotides, the CDR3 is TGCGCCAGCAGCTTGGGTACAGCATACAATGAGCAGTTCTTC. It is translated as CASSLGTAYNEQFF.

The V gene is TRBV7-2, the J gene TRBJ2-1, with no clear D. The CDR3 runs to 15 residues. Germline CDR1 is SGHTA and CDR2 is FQGNSA. The V end was cut by 2 bases, the J end by 8 bases, with 16 bases between. The CDR3 nucleotides are TGTGCCAGCAGCTTAATAGCTAGTTCTGTTGATGAGCAGTTCTTC. Protein: CASSLIASSVDEQFF.

The chain carries TRBV5-1 and TRBJ2-2, with D uncertain. CDR3 length: 15 residues. The V and J ends lost 0 bases and 4 bases respectively, with 10 bases between them. Germline loops: CDR1 SGHRS, CDR2 YFSETQ. The CDR3 nucleotides read TGCGCCAGCAGCTTGGATCCCGGAATCACCGGGGAGCTGTTTTTT. Translation gives CASSLDPGITGELFF.

This clone showed up just once. The chain is built from TRBV5-1 and TRBJ2-3; 7 bases are shared with TRBD1. Germline values: CDR1 SGHRS, CDR2 YFSETQ. After removal of 4 bases from V and 2 bases from J, the junction contained 7 bases not matched to a gene. CDR3 length: 15 residues. The CDR3 DNA reads TGCGCCAGCAGCCCGGTGGGACAGACCACAGATACGCAGTATTTT. This sequence encodes CASSPVGQTTDTQYF. Complete variable domain (other parts from reference TRBV5-1 and TRBJ2-3): KAGVTQTPRYLIKTRGQQVTLSCSPISGHRSVSWYQQTPGQGLQFLFEYFSETQRNKGNFPGRFSGRQFSNSRSEMNVSTLELGDSALYLCASSPVGQTTDTQYFGPGTRLTVL.

This sequence joins TRBV7-9 and TRBJ1-5; D is unresolved. The CDR3 loop spans 14 amino acids. V gave up 5 bases and J gave up 5 bases, with 13 bases separating them. Germline lookup yields CDR1 SEHNR and CDR2 FQNEAQ (reference sequence). Here the CDR3 DNA reads TGTGCCAGCAGCGGACGGGGTGAGGATCAGCCCCAGCATTTT. Encoded protein: CASSGRGEDQPQHF.

As to this clone: The junction departs from germline at one end; a sequencing error may be responsible. The rearrangement links TRBV28 to TRBJ2-7; 8 bases are shared with TRBD1. The CDR3 totals 14 residues. The germline gives CDR1 MDHEN, CDR2 SYDVKM. The CDR3 here is CTSTIRDRSYEQYF. CDR3 DNA sequence: TGTACCAGCACCATAAGGGACAGGTCCTACGAGCAGTACTTC.

The CDR3 loop reads CASSDTGGYGYTF. DNA of the CDR3: TGTGCCAGCAGCGATACGGGGGGCTATGGCTACACCTTC. The genes are TRBV9 and TRBJ1-2; tentatively, D is TRBD1 (5 bases). The CDR3 extends over 13 amino acids. The V gene lost 3 bases and the J gene lost 4 bases, with 10 bases spanning the gap. From germline, CDR1 is SGDLS and CDR2 YYNGEE.

The rearrangement joins TRBV4-1 to TRBJ2-1; D possibly corresponds to TRBD2 (6 bases). V was trimmed by 4 bases and J by 0 bases, leaving 16 bases between them. This CDR3 is 17 amino acids long. CDR1 MGHRA and CDR2 YSYEKL come from the germline V gene. The CDR3, as DNA: TGCGCCAGCAGCCGCGATCGGAGGGGAAGCTCCTACAATGAGCAGTTCTTC. Protein: CASSRDRRGSSYNEQFF.

The chain recombines TRBV7-2 with TRBJ1-2; the D is unclear. Germline V gene data show CDR1 as SGHTA and CDR2 as FQGNSA. V gave up 3 bases and J gave up 2 bases, with 7 bases separating them. The CDR3 sequence is 13 residues long. The CDR3 loop is CASSLDGNYGYTF. As DNA, the CDR3 is TGTGCCAGCAGCTTGGACGGAAACTATGGCTACACCTTC.

This clone was seen a few times. This sequence joins TRBV30 and TRBJ1-3, with D possibly TRBD1 on 5 matching bases. The germline gives CDR1 GTSNPN, CDR2 SVGIG (reference sequence). The germline V and J ends were trimmed by 2 bases and 0 bases, with 5 bases remaining between them. This CDR3 contains 13 residues. This CDR3 is CAWSTGSGNTIYF. The CDR3, as DNA: TGTGCCTGGAGTACAGGCTCTGGAAACACCATATATTTT.

V gene TRBV27 combines with J gene TRBJ2-7; D tentatively fits TRBD1 or TRBD2 (5 bases each). Germline CDR1 is MNHEY and CDR2 is SMNVEV (reference sequence). This CDR3 contains 14 residues. V was clipped by 4 bases and J by 2 bases, with 12 bases between them. The CDR3 loop reads CASSSARETYEQYF. As DNA, the CDR3 is TGTGCCAGCAGTTCGGCCAGGGAGACCTACGAGCAGTACTTC.

This chain uses TRBV28 with TRBJ1-2; D may be TRBD1 (6 bases). Trimming cost V 5 bases and J 6 bases, with 19 bases left between them. The CDR3 is made up of 15 amino acids. Germline V gives CDR1 MDHEN, CDR2 SYDVKM. This CDR3 reads CASSVGGADKDGYTF. The CDR3 region has the DNA TGTGCCAGCAGTGTCGGGGGGGCGGACAAGGATGGCTACACCTTC.